This passage covers 31 T cell receptor beta chains from one sample sequenced in a study of chemoradiotherapy in HPV16-positive cancers. Generated by immunoSEQ multiplex PCR, the TCRdb table keeps only in-frame clones and is missing some. The repertoire includes a few thousand clones, more than 80% of them detected once, and approximately 3% sits in the top ten. The sample in question was tumor tissue, obtained from a patient who underwent chemoradiotherapy. The receptors derive from a human donor with HPV-associated anogenital cancer.

In DNA form, the CDR3 reads TGTGCCATACAAACCGGGACAGGGGCTATGTACGAGCAGTACTTC. Translating it yields CAIQTGTGAMYEQYF. The V gene is TRBV6-4, the J gene TRBJ2-7, with 10 nucleotides matching TRBD1. The V segment lost 10 bases and the J segment 4 bases; nucleotides outside the gene matches: 13. CDR1 and CDR2 from the germline V gene are MRHNA and SNTAGT. The CDR3 has 15 amino acids.

The chain carries TRBV4-1 and TRBJ2-3; tentatively, D is TRBD1 (5 bases). CDR1 is MGHRA, CDR2 YSYEKL, per germline. This CDR3 has 16 residues. V was trimmed by 2 bases and J by 3 bases, leaving 15 bases between them. CDR3 in DNA: TGCGCCAGCAGCCAACCCTCAGGGTTTAGGACAGATACGCAGTATTTT. The encoded protein is CASSQPSGFRTDTQYF.

The gene calls are TRBV27 and TRBJ2-3; possibly TRBD1 or TRBD2 for D (6 bases each). Trimming pared 4 bases from V and 4 bases from J, leaving 18 bases between. Germline V lookup: CDR1 MNHEY, CDR2 SMNVEV (reference sequence). The CDR3 is made up of 16 amino acids. The CDR3 protein is CASSSGAGLVSDTQYF. The CDR3 DNA reads as TGTGCCAGCAGTTCGGGGGCAGGGCTCGTTTCAGATACGCAGTATTTT.

V gene TRBV6-6 combines with J gene TRBJ1-2, with a possible D match to TRBD1 (5 bases). The CDR3 contains 15 residues. CDR1 and CDR2 from the germline V gene are MNHNY and SVGAGI (reference sequence). The V and J ends lost 5 bases and 0 bases respectively, with 13 bases between them. CDR3 nucleotides: TGTGCCAGCAGTCTCGAGGGGACTCCTAACTATGGCTACACCTTC. Protein product: CASSLEGTPNYGYTF.

V usage is TRBV9 and J usage is TRBJ2-5; D tentatively reads TRBD1 or TRBD2 (5 bases each). CDR3 length: 14 amino acids. In germline, CDR1 is SGDLS, CDR2 YYNGEE. V lost 4 bases and J 13 bases, leaving 23 bases between the germline ends. CDR3 sequence reads: CASSPRTGTSESYF. The CDR3 DNA reads TGTGCCAGCAGCCCGCGAACCGGGACGTCGGAATCGTACTTC.

The CDR3 DNA reads as TGTGCCAGCAGCCGCCCCGGGACAAAAGGGACCCAGTACTTC. This gives the protein CASSRPGTKGTQYF. The J gene is TRBJ2-5, the V gene TRBV14; D possibly corresponds to TRBD1 (6 bases). This CDR3 contains 14 residues. V shed 4 bases and J shed 7 bases, with 16 bases lying between them. The germline gives CDR1 SGHDN, CDR2 FVKESK.

The chain combines TRBV5-1 with TRBJ2-6; 9 nucleotides line up with TRBD1. The CDR3 covers 17 residues. Germline V gene lookup returns CDR1 SGHRS and CDR2 YFSETQ. The trim removed 4 bases at V and 2 bases at J, leaving 7 bases unmatched. The CDR3 loop is CASSHGTGLPGANVLTF. DNA of the CDR3: TGCGCCAGCAGCCACGGGACAGGGCTACCTGGGGCCAACGTCCTGACTTTC.

The J gene is TRBJ1-1, the V gene TRBV11-3; D may be TRBD1 (6 bases). Trimming took 6 bases from V and 3 from J, leaving 26 bases between them. The V gene's germline CDR1 is SGHNT and CDR2 YENEEA. The CDR3 is 18 residues long. The CDR3 DNA follows: TGTGCCAGCAGTTGGACCGGGACACCGATCCCGGGGGACACTGAAGCTTTCTTT. Amino acids: CASSWTGTPIPGDTEAFF.

This sequence joins TRBV7-9 and TRBJ1-1; D possibly corresponds to TRBD1 (5 bases). V was cut by 3 bases and J by 1 base, with 9 bases left in between. Germline loops: CDR1 SEHNR, CDR2 FQNEAQ (reference sequence). The length of the CDR3 is 14 residues. CDR3 sequence reads: CASSLNQGNTEAFF. Written as DNA, the CDR3 is TGTGCCAGCAGCTTGAACCAGGGGAACACTGAAGCTTTCTTT.

This chain connects TRBV28 to TRBJ1-2; TRBD1 is a possible D gene (5 bases). The CDR3 has 15 residues. Germline V gene data show CDR1 as MDHEN and CDR2 as SYDVKM. Between the trimmed V and J ends, which lost 2 bases and 8 bases, there was a span of 18 bases. In nucleotides, the CDR3 is TGTGCCAGCAGTTTAGGGGGTGATTCATTTGGGGGCTACACCTTC. Its translation: CASSLGGDSFGGYTF.

The rearrangement uses TRBV6-5 and TRBJ1-3; D is undetermined. CDR3 length: 14 residues. Trimming left V 4 bases short and J 4 bases short, with 11 bases between. The V gene's germline CDR1 is MNHEY and CDR2 SVGAGI. CDR3 DNA sequence: TGTGCCAGCAGTTTAATAGGGCACGGAAACACCATATATTTT. Its protein product is CASSLIGHGNTIYF.

This clone was counted a few times. This rearrangement joins TRBV30 to TRBJ2-6, with TRBD1 identical over 7 bases. Unmatched junction bases numbered 2, after V lost 4 bases and J lost 2 bases. Germline lookup yields CDR1 GTSNPN and CDR2 SVGIG (reference sequence). The CDR3 has 14 residues. CDR3 residues: CAWTQGAGANVLTF. The CDR3, as DNA: TGTGCCTGGACTCAGGGGGCTGGGGCCAACGTCCTGACTTTC.

The chain joins TRBV11-2 to TRBJ2-1; 15 bases map to TRBD2. J lost 7 bases, V lost 4 bases, and 8 bases had no gene match. The germline V gene encodes CDR1 SGHAT and CDR2 FQNNGV. This CDR3 has 17 residues. The CDR3 DNA reads as TGTGCCAGCAGCTACAATACCGGGACTAGCGGGAGGAATGAGCAGTTCTTC. Its translation: CASSYNTGTSGRNEQFF.

The chain carries TRBV28 and TRBJ1-1, with 8 nucleotides matching TRBD1. The CDR3 is 16 residues long. The trim removed 4 bases at V and 4 bases at J, leaving 11 bases unmatched. Germline V gene data show CDR1 as MDHEN and CDR2 as SYDVKM. CDR3 loop: CASSSLRGQRGTEAFF. The CDR3 coding sequence is TGTGCCAGCAGTTCACTCAGGGGGCAAAGAGGCACTGAAGCTTTCTTT. Based on the CDR3 plus reference TRBV28 and TRBJ1-1, the full variable domain is DVKVTQSSRYLVKRTGEKVFLECVQDMDHENMFWYRQDPGLGLRLIYFSYDVKMKEKGDIPEGYSVSREKKERFSLILESASTNQTSMYLCASSSLRGQRGTEAFFGQGTRLTVV.

The V and J genes are TRBV7-8 and TRBJ2-6; D is unclear. CDR3 length: 18 amino acids. V was shortened by 4 bases and J by 1 base, with 17 bases between the two germline ends. Per germline, CDR1 SGHVS and CDR2 FQNEAQ. CDR3 bases: TGTGCCAGCAGCTCGCGAGATAGCCGGGCTTCTGGGGCCAACGTCCTGACTTTC. Translation: CASSSRDSRASGANVLTF.

V and J are TRBV11-3 and TRBJ2-7; D might be TRBD1 or TRBD2, each matching 5 bases. The CDR3 covers 14 residues. V lost 1 base to trimming and J lost 2 bases, with 9 bases between them. CDR1 and CDR2 from the germline V gene are SGHNT and YENEEA. The DNA of the CDR3 is TGTGCCAGCAGCTTAGTTATGGGACCCTACGAGCAGTACTTC. Residues: CASSLVMGPYEQYF.

This chain links TRBV7-3 with TRBJ2-2; unclear D gene. V was pared by 2 bases and J by 1 base, with 8 bases between. The CDR3 is 15 amino acids. Per germline, CDR1 SGHTA and CDR2 FQGTGA. The CDR3 coding sequence is TGTGCCAGCAGCTTATTCGGCGAGAACACCGGGGAGCTGTTTTTT. Its translation: CASSLFGENTGELFF.

The chain uses TRBV9 and TRBJ1-1, with D unclear. CDR1 is SGDLS, CDR2 YYNGEE, per germline. The CDR3 has 16 residues. The V and J ends lost 4 bases and 0 bases respectively, with 16 bases between them. CDR3 DNA: TGTGCCAGCAGCCCTCTTCAAATCCAAGTGAACACTGAAGCTTTCTTT. As protein: CASSPLQIQVNTEAFF.

The chain has TRBV6-5 and TRBJ2-1, with 8 bases fitting TRBD1. Germline V gives CDR1 MNHEY, CDR2 SVGAGI. The CDR3 contains 15 residues. The V and J ends lost 5 bases and 9 bases, in that order; junction bases with no gene match: 12. CDR3 protein: CASSKPTGEAAEQFF. In DNA form, the CDR3 reads TGTGCCAGCAGTAAACCGACAGGGGAGGCCGCTGAGCAGTTCTTC.

V is TRBV6-5 and J is TRBJ2-2; 7 nucleotides line up with TRBD2. This CDR3 is 15 amino acids long. In germline, CDR1 is MNHEY, CDR2 SVGAGI. Trimming at V came to 0 bases and at J to 8 bases, leaving 6 bases not matched to a gene. In DNA, the CDR3 is TGTGCCAGCAGTTACTCGAGAAGGGGAGGGGGGGAGCTGTTTTTT. This translates into CASSYSRRGGGELFF.

The chain recombines TRBV7-6 with TRBJ2-5, with D uncertain. Deletions cut 3 bases from V and 4 bases from J, with 6 bases between. Germline values: CDR1 SGHVS, CDR2 FNYEAQ. CDR3 length: 12 amino acids. The CDR3 DNA reads TGTGCCAGCAGCTTGCGGCGAGAGACCCAGTACTTC. Amino acid sequence: CASSLRRETQYF. The entire variable domain, with the rest obtained from reference TRBV7-6 and TRBJ2-5, is as follows: GAGVSQSPRYKVTKRGQDVALRCDPISGHVSLYWYRQALGQGPEFLTYFNYEAQQDKSGLPNDRFSAERPEGSISTLTIQRTEQRDSAMYRCASSLRRETQYFGPGTRLLVL.

The V gene is TRBV25-1, the J gene TRBJ1-3; D is unresolved. The germline V and J ends were trimmed by 5 bases and 7 bases, with 15 bases remaining between them. The CDR3 is made up of 14 amino acids. CDR1 and CDR2 from the germline V gene are MGHDK and SYGVNS. CDR3 coding DNA: TGTGCCAGCAGTCCCGAGGGATACACCAACACCATATATTTT. Residues: CASSPEGYTNTIYF.

The chain has TRBV2 and TRBJ2-4, with 7 bases that match TRBD2. Germline lookup yields CDR1 SNHLY and CDR2 FYNNEI. The CDR3 loop spans 16 amino acids. Trimming at V came to 4 bases and at J to 5 bases, leaving 11 bases not matched to a gene. The CDR3 region has the DNA TGTGCCAGCAGTGTAGGGAGGGACGGGCGGGAAAACATTCAGTACTTC. Translation gives CASSVGRDGRENIQYF.

The rearrangement uses TRBV30 and TRBJ1-5; 10 bases are shared with TRBD1. V lost 1 base and J lost 7; bases outside the gene matches: 4. Per germline, CDR1 GTSNPN and CDR2 SVGIG (reference sequence). The CDR3 spans 14 residues. The CDR3 here is CAWSATGGPQPQHF. The CDR3 nucleotides are TGTGCCTGGAGTGCGACAGGGGGCCCGCAGCCCCAGCATTTT.

The genes are TRBV7-2 and TRBJ2-7; 7 bases line up with TRBD2. This CDR3 has 15 residues. V lost 5 bases and J lost 7; bases outside the gene matches: 14. Germline loops: CDR1 SGHTA, CDR2 FQGNSA. The chain's CDR3 is CASSPGGAGRGEQYF. The CDR3 DNA is TGTGCCAGCAGCCCCGGGGGAGCGGGAAGAGGTGAGCAGTACTTC. Full variable domain (rest looked up from reference TRBV7-2 and TRBJ2-7): GAGVSQSPSNKVTEKGKDVELRCDPISGHTALYWYRQSLGQGLEFLIYFQGNSAPDKSGLPSDRFSAERTGGSVSTLTIQRTQQEDSAVYLCASSPGGAGRGEQYFGPGTRLTVT.

This chain joins TRBV27 and TRBJ2-7; no firm D call. Germline values: CDR1 MNHEY, CDR2 SMNVEV (reference sequence). Trimming removed 4 bases at V and 0 bases at J, with 1 base between. The CDR3 is 11 amino acids. The CDR3, as DNA: TGTGCCAGCAGTTCCTCCTACGAGCAGTACTTC. Its protein is CASSSSYEQYF.

The V gene is TRBV25-1, the J gene TRBJ2-2; D is ambiguous. The germline V and J ends were trimmed by 2 bases and 0 bases, with 13 bases remaining between them. Germline V gene data show CDR1 as MGHDK and CDR2 as SYGVNS. This CDR3 comprises 17 residues. In nucleotides, the CDR3 is TGTGCCAGCAGTGAAGGTCCGGGCACCTCGAACACCGGGGAGCTGTTTTTT. This gives the protein CASSEGPGTSNTGELFF.

The chain carries TRBV19 and TRBJ2-6; 7 bases map to TRBD1. The junction had 9 bases not matched to a gene; V was cut back by 7 bases and J by 3 bases. Per germline, CDR1 LNHDA and CDR2 SQIVND (reference sequence). This CDR3 has 16 amino acids. The CDR3 DNA reads TGTGCCAGTAAATTCGAACAGGGGCGTGGGGCCAACGTCCTGACTTTC. It encodes CASKFEQGRGANVLTF.

The chain recombines TRBV6-5 with TRBJ2-7, with 9 bases lining up with TRBD1. Germline assignment: CDR1 MNHEY and CDR2 SVGAGI. V was pared by 0 bases and J by 12 bases, with 6 bases of the junction left unmatched. The CDR3 extends over 13 amino acids. CDR3 coding DNA: TGTGCCAGCAGTTACTCTTGGCGGGACAGGGTGTACTTC. It is translated as CASSYSWRDRVYF.

This clone was picked up one time. This same CDR3 is encoded by further DNA sequences in the sample. The CDR3 nucleotides are TGTGCCAGCAGTTACTCGAGGCCCAATACAGATACGCAGTATTTT. Translation: CASSYSRPNTDTQYF. The V call is TRBV6-5, the J call TRBJ2-3; D uncertain. Germline V gives CDR1 MNHEY, CDR2 SVGAGI. The CDR3 extends over 15 amino acids. The V and J ends lost 0 bases and 3 bases respectively, with 10 bases between them.

The chain uses TRBV29-1 and TRBJ1-2; the D is unclear. Germline V gives CDR1 SQVTM, CDR2 ANQGSEA. Trimming took 7 bases from V and 5 from J, leaving 17 bases between them. The CDR3 totals 13 residues. The CDR3 reads CSALEPTTYGYTF. The CDR3 coding sequence is TGCAGCGCCCTTGAACCGACGACGTATGGCTACACCTTC.